One and the same sample provided the 23 T cell receptor beta chains below, sequenced in a study of identifying expanded T cells in peripheral blood. Profiled with immunoSEQ multiplex PCR; TCRdb holds only in-frame clones, not every one. The sample includes some 75,000 clones, roughly 88% of them seen just once. Sequencing used blood. These receptors all come from a person between 18 and 75 years old in good health.

The rearrangement joins TRBV28 to TRBJ2-1; D might be TRBD2 (5 bases). V dropped 11 bases and J dropped 5 bases, with 13 bases sitting between them. Looked up from germline, CDR1 is MDHEN and CDR2 is SYDVKM. The CDR3 is 12 amino acids. For the CDR3, the DNA is TGTGCCTGCGTACGGGGAAACAATGAGCAGTTCTTC. Protein product: CACVRGNNEQFF.

The V gene is TRBV19, the J gene TRBJ2-7; TRBD1 aligns across 8 bases. The CDR3 length is 13 residues. Losses at the gene ends were 4 bases for V and 3 bases for J; bases not matched to a gene: 2. Germline lookup yields CDR1 LNHDA and CDR2 SQIVND (reference sequence). Here the CDR3 DNA reads TGTGCCAGTAGTACCGGACAGGGCTACGAGCAGTACTTC. Encoded protein: CASSTGQGYEQYF.

V usage is TRBV9 and J usage is TRBJ2-2, with D perhaps TRBD1 or TRBD2 (5 bases each). V was clipped by 5 bases and J by 7 bases, with 18 bases between them. The CDR3 loop spans 15 amino acids. Germline V lookup: CDR1 SGDLS, CDR2 YYNGEE. Written as DNA, the CDR3 is TGTGCCAGCAGTGGAGGCGATGGGGGTCTCGGGGAGCTGTTTTTT. The encoded protein is CASSGGDGGLGELFF.

The gene calls are TRBV5-4 and TRBJ1-1, with no clear D. This CDR3 spans 15 amino acids. The germline CDR1 and CDR2 sequences are SGHNT and YYREEE (reference sequence). Trimming cost V 1 base and J 0 bases, with 10 bases left between them. In DNA form, the CDR3 reads TGTGCCAGCAGCTTGCCAGGATCCCTGAACACTGAAGCTTTCTTT. Translating it yields CASSLPGSLNTEAFF.

This chain connects TRBV6-1 to TRBJ2-5; tentative D call: TRBD2 (5 bases). The CDR3 contains 11 residues. Deletions cut 8 bases from V and 5 bases from J, with 9 bases between. CDR1 is MNHNS and CDR2 is SASEGT in the germline V gene. CDR3 sequence reads: CASGLGETQYF. CDR3 sequence (DNA): TGTGCCAGCGGACTTGGGGAGACCCAGTACTTC.

The chain employs TRBV6-5 and TRBJ2-7; D possibly corresponds to TRBD2 (5 bases). The CDR3 is 14 residues long. The V gene lost 2 bases and the J gene lost 2 bases, with 10 bases spanning the gap. CDR1 is MNHEY, CDR2 SVGAGI, per germline. The DNA of the CDR3 is TGTGCCAGCAGTTACGGACTCCTAACCTACGAGCAGTACTTC. It is translated as CASSYGLLTYEQYF.

The chain joins TRBV25-1 to TRBJ2-1; possibly TRBD2 for D (5 bases). V dropped 1 base and J dropped 8 bases, with 15 bases sitting between them. Germline V lookup: CDR1 MGHDK, CDR2 SYGVNS. This CDR3 region has 15 residues. Here the CDR3 DNA reads TGTGCCAGCAGTGAATCCCGGGGTAGCTTCGATGAGCAGTTCTTC. It is translated as CASSESRGSFDEQFF.

The rearrangement joins TRBV19 to TRBJ1-1; D is uncertain. Germline V gene data show CDR1 as LNHDA and CDR2 as SQIVND (reference sequence). This CDR3 contains 13 residues. V lost 4 bases to trimming and J lost 3 bases, with 9 bases between them. This CDR3 is CASSTRFYTEAFF. CDR3 nucleotides: TGTGCCAGTAGTACCCGATTTTACACTGAAGCTTTCTTT.

This chain uses TRBV5-4 with TRBJ2-3, with 7 bases fitting TRBD2. The J segment lost 0 bases and the V segment lost 2 bases, leaving 3 bases of the junction unmatched. The CDR3 contains 15 residues. Per germline, CDR1 SGHNT and CDR2 YYREEE (reference sequence). The CDR3 loop reads CASSLLASSTDTQYF. The CDR3 DNA is TGTGCCAGCAGCTTACTAGCGTCTAGCACAGATACGCAGTATTTT.

The rearrangement links TRBV30 to TRBJ1-2; the D gene is possibly TRBD1 (5 bases). V was trimmed by 8 bases and J by 5 bases, leaving 9 bases between them. The CDR3 has 10 residues. Germline loops: CDR1 GTSNPN, CDR2 SVGIG (reference sequence). CDR3 nucleotide sequence: TGTGCCAGCAGGGTGTATGGCTACACCTTC. Translating gives CASRVYGYTF.

This chain joins TRBV27 and TRBJ1-2; weak D call: TRBD1 (5 bases). This CDR3 region has 13 residues. Trimming pared 3 bases from V and 8 bases from J, leaving 13 bases between. Germline lookup yields CDR1 MNHEY and CDR2 SMNVEV (reference sequence). CDR3 loop: CASSFRGREGYTF. As DNA, the CDR3 is TGTGCCAGCAGTTTTCGGGGGAGGGAGGGCTACACCTTC.

This chain uses TRBV19 with TRBJ2-1; TRBD2 is a possible D gene (6 bases). The V gene lost 1 base and the J gene lost 4 bases, with 11 bases spanning the gap. There are 15 residues in the CDR3. Germline V gene data show CDR1 as LNHDA and CDR2 as SQIVND (reference sequence). The CDR3 protein is CASSIVSGNYNEQFF. The CDR3 coding sequence is TGTGCCAGTAGTATAGTTAGCGGAAATTACAATGAGCAGTTCTTC.

The chain has TRBV20-1 and TRBJ2-1, with no clear D. Germline CDR1 reads DFQATT; CDR2 reads SNEGSKA (reference sequence). CDR3 length: 11 residues. V was pared by 3 bases and J by 9 bases, with 9 bases between. This CDR3 is CSASFTGEQFF. The DNA for the CDR3 is TGCAGTGCTAGTTTTACCGGTGAGCAGTTCTTC.

The chain is built from TRBV28 and TRBJ1-4; maybe TRBD1 (5 bases). Germline loops: CDR1 MDHEN, CDR2 SYDVKM. Trimming took off 4 bases at V and 8 bases at J, with 14 bases between the two ends. The CDR3 is made up of 14 amino acids. The CDR3 loop reads CASSSGLLGEKLFF. The CDR3 DNA sequence: TGTGCCAGCAGTTCGGGGCTTCTGGGCGAAAAACTGTTTTTT.

The chain uses TRBV5-1 and TRBJ1-2; D gene unclear. The V gene lost 0 bases and the J gene lost 1 base, with 4 bases spanning the gap. Germline loops: CDR1 SGHRS, CDR2 YFSETQ. The CDR3 length is 13 residues. CDR3 coding DNA: TGCGCCAGCAGCTTGGACGGTAACTATGGCTACACCTTC. It encodes CASSLDGNYGYTF.

The gene calls are TRBV7-2 and TRBJ2-2, with TRBD1 identical over 8 bases. The ends lost 7 bases at V and 5 bases at J; junction bases unmatched: 9. Looked up from germline, CDR1 is SGHTA and CDR2 is FQGNSA. The CDR3 is 15 amino acids. In DNA, the CDR3 is TGTGCCAGCAACCTCGACAGGGGTTTAACCGGGGAGCTGTTTTTT. This translates into CASNLDRGLTGELFF.

The chain links TRBV12-5 to TRBJ2-7, with 7 positions matching TRBD1. V lost 4 bases to trimming and J lost 4 bases; unmatched junction nucleotides: 4. The CDR3 consists of 13 residues. Germline lookup yields CDR1 LGHNT and CDR2 FRNRAP. The CDR3 sequence is CASGSGTVYEQYF. In DNA, the CDR3 is TGTGCTAGTGGTTCCGGGACAGTATACGAGCAGTACTTC.

J is TRBJ1-5 and V is TRBV7-2, with D maybe TRBD1 (6 bases). The V end lost 5 bases, the J end lost 2 bases, and 13 bases lay between the germline ends. The CDR3 consists of 15 residues. Looked up from germline, CDR1 is SGHTA and CDR2 is FQGNSA. CDR3 in amino acids: CASSPIGGGNQPQHF. The CDR3 DNA sequence: TGTGCCAGCAGCCCTATAGGGGGTGGCAATCAGCCCCAGCATTTT.

This sequence joins TRBV6-1 and TRBJ2-7, with 9 bases lining up with TRBD1. The CDR3 is made up of 15 amino acids. In germline, CDR1 is MNHNS, CDR2 SASEGT. V trimming: 3 bases; J trimming: 3 bases; junction bases outside the gene matches: 6. CDR3 sequence: CASSEEGQGRYEQYF. CDR3 in DNA: TGTGCCAGCAGTGAGGAGGGACAGGGACGCTACGAGCAGTACTTC.

The rearrangement uses TRBV4-2 and TRBJ1-2; D possibly corresponds to TRBD1 (5 bases). The V gene's germline CDR1 is LGHNA and CDR2 YNFKEQ. Trimming took off 0 bases at V and 4 bases at J, with 12 bases between the two ends. The CDR3 loop spans 15 amino acids. CDR3: CASSQDQGIGYGYTF. CDR3 nucleotide sequence: TGTGCCAGCAGCCAAGACCAGGGTATCGGCTATGGCTACACCTTC.

This chain uses TRBV5-1 with TRBJ2-1; weak D call: TRBD2 (7 bases). CDR3 length: 15 residues. CDR1 is SGHRS and CDR2 is YFSETQ in the germline V gene. Trimming took 1 base from V and 5 from J, leaving 13 bases between them. The CDR3 sequence: CASSLRGGRDNEQFF. Here the CDR3 DNA reads TGCGCCAGCAGCTTGAGGGGGGGCCGGGACAATGAGCAGTTCTTC.

The chain joins TRBV11-2 to TRBJ2-1; the D gene is possibly TRBD1 (5 bases). This CDR3 is 13 amino acids long. Germline CDR1 SGHAT, CDR2 FQNNGV. V was clipped by 6 bases and J by 5 bases, with 11 bases between them. CDR3 nucleotide sequence: TGTGCCAGCAGTTTTAAGGGGAACAATGAGCAGTTCTTC. The encoded protein is CASSFKGNNEQFF.

This chain uses TRBV7-2 with TRBJ2-4; D assignment may be TRBD1 or TRBD2 (6 bases each). Germline CDR1 and CDR2: SGHTA and FQGNSA. Trimming removed 7 bases at V and 6 bases at J, with 16 bases between. The CDR3 runs to 14 residues. This chain's CDR3 is CASNLDGGLNIQYF. The DNA of the CDR3 is TGTGCCAGCAATTTGGACGGGGGCTTAAACATTCAGTACTTC.